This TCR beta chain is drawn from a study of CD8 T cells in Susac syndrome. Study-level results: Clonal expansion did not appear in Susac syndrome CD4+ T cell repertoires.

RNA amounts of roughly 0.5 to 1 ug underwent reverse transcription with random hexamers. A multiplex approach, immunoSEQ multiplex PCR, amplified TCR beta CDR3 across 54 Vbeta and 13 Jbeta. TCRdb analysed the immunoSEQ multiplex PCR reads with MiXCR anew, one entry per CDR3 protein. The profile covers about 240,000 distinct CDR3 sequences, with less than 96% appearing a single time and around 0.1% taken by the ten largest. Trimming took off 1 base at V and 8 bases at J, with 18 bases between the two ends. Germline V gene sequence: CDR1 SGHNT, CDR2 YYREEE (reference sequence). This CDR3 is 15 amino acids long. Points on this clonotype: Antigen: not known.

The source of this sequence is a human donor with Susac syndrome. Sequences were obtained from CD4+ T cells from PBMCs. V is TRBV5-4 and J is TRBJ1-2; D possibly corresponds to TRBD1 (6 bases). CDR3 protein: CASSLQTGSFNGYTF. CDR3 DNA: TGTGCCAGCAGCTTGCAAACAGGGAGTTTCAACGGCTACACCTTC.